The clone carrying this T cell receptor (beta chain) has only a few counts. This sample was included in a study of Graves' ophthalmopathy and Graves' hyperthyroidism. Beta-chain TCR CDR3 regions were amplified from RNA transcripts. Second-round multiplex PCR came after first-round RT-PCR with HTBI primers. In TCRdb, the multiplex PCR reads were re-called with MiXCR into one record per CDR3 protein. Of hundreds of thousands of distinct CDR3 sequences in the sample, 20% to 25% are singletons; the top ten hold around 3.1%. The CDR3 totals 17 residues. V dropped 4 bases and J dropped 5; count of bases not matched to a gene: 16. Per germline, CDR1 SGDLS and CDR2 YYNGEE.

This chain uses TRBV9 with TRBJ1-1, with 8 bases that match TRBD1. Sequencing used peripheral blood. This clonotype was sampled from a woman between 18 and 29 years old with stable Graves' hyperthyroidism. The CDR3 loop is CASSPGTGGLGGTEAFF. Here the CDR3 DNA reads TGTGCCAGCAGCCCCGGGACAGGAGGCCTTGGGGGGACTGAAGCTTTCTTT.